The subject of this entry is one T cell receptor beta chain. Its matching antigen is unknown. This entry comes from a study of T cells in localized non-small cell lung cancer. Sequenced by immunoSEQ multiplex PCR; TCRdb stores in-frame clones only, minus some. Altogether 18,000 or so clones are present, over 80% being singletons, with the ten largest covering less than 30%. V was pared by 3 bases and J by 10 bases, with 17 bases between. The germline V gene has CDR1 SGDLS and CDR2 YYNGEE. The CDR3 length is 15 residues. Study outcomes and limitations: The study linked higher blood T cell density to longer overall survival. Of the tissues analyzed, uninvolved adjacent lung showed maximal T cell clonality, greater than tumor. The study detected a median approximately 57 of the top 100 tumor clones in adjacent lung. Investigators sequenced only a single tumor region, leaving heterogeneity possible.

The rearrangement uses TRBV9 and TRBJ1-6; D ambiguous. The sequence came from a female donor over 55 with stage I lung adenocarcinoma. Here the sequenced sample was peripheral blood, taken before any cancer treatment. The CDR3 DNA reads TGTGCCAGCAGCGGAGAGGGTGTCGCGGTGTCACCCCTCCACTTT. Amino acids: CASSGEGVAVSPLHF.